The clone carrying this T cell receptor (beta chain) is medium-sized. Naive CD4+ T cells were purified with Tregs depleted by CD25. TCRdb fed the 5' RACE reads into MiXCR, producing one record per CDR3 protein. The sample holds more than 10,000 distinct CDR3 sequences, more than 20% seen once. The TCR sequence derives from a female donor with breast cancer. The sequencing sample was made of naive CD4+ T cells sorted from blood. Subset denoted: naive CD4+ T cells, CD4+CD45RA+CD25-.

This CDR3 reads CASSTGTGSANQPQHF. Here the CDR3 DNA reads TGTGCCAGCAGTACCGGGACAGGGTCTGCTAATCAGCCCCAGCATTTT. The chain carries TRBV6-1 and TRBJ1-5; 9 nucleotides line up with TRBD1. The germline CDR1 and CDR2 sequences are MNHNS and SASEGT. V gave up 5 bases and J gave up 4 bases; unmatched junction bases: 9. This CDR3 has 16 residues.